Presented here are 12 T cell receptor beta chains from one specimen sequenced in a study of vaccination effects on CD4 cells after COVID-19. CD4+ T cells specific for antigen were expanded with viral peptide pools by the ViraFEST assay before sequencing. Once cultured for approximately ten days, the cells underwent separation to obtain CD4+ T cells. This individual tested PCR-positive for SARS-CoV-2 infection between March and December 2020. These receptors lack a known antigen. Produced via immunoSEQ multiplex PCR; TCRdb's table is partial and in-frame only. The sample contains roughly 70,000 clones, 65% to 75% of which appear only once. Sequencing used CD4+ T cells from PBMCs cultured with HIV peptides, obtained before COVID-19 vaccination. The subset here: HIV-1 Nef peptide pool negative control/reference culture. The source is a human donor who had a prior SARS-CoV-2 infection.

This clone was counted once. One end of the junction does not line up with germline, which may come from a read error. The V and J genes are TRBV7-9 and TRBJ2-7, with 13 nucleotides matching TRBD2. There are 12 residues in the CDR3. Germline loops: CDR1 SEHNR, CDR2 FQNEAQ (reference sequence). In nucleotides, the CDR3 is TGTGCCAGCAGCCTGAGGACTAGCGGGAGTATCTTC. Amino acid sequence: CASSLRTSGSIF.

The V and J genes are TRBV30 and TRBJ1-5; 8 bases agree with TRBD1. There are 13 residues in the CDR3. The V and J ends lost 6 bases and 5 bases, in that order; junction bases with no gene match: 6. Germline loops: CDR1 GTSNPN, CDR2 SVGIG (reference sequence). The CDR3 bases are TGTGCCTGTTCGGGACAGGATCATCAGCCCCAGCATTTT. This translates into CACSGQDHQPQHF.

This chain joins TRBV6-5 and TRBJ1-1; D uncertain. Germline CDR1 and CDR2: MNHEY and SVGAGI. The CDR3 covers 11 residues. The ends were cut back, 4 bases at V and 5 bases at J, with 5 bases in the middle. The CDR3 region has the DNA TGTGCCAGCAGTTTTCGGACTGAAGCTTTCTTT. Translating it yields CASSFRTEAFF.

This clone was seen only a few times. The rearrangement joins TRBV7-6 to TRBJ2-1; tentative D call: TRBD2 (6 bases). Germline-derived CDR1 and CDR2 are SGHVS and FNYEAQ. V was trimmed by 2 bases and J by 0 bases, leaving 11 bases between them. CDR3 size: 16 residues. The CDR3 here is CASSLLLRDSYNEQFF. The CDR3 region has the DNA TGTGCCAGCAGCTTACTGTTGCGGGACTCCTACAATGAGCAGTTCTTC. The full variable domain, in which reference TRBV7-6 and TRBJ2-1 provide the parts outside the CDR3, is GAGVSQSPRYKVTKRGQDVALRCDPISGHVSLYWYRQALGQGPEFLTYFNYEAQQDKSGLPNDRFSAERPEGSISTLTIQRTEQRDSAMYRCASSLLLRDSYNEQFFGPGTRLTVL.

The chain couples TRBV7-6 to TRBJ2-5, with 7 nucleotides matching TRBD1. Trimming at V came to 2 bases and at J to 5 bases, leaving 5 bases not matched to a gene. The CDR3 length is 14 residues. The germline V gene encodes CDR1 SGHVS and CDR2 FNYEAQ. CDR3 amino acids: CASSLLSDRETQYF. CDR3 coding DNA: TGTGCCAGCAGCTTACTCTCGGACAGGGAGACCCAGTACTTC.

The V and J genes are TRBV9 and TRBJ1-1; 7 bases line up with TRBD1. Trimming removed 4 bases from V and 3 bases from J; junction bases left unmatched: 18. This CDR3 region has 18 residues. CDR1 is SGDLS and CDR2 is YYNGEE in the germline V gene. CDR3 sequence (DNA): TGTGCCAGCAGCTCACGAGAGGGGGCCTTTGCGTTGGACACTGAAGCTTTCTTT. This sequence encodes CASSSREGAFALDTEAFF.

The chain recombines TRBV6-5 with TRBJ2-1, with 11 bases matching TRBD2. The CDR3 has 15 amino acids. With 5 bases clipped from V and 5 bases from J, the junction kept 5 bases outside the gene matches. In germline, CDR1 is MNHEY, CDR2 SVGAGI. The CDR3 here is CASSSLAGGNNEQFF. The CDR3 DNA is TGTGCCAGCAGTAGTCTAGCGGGGGGTAACAATGAGCAGTTCTTC.

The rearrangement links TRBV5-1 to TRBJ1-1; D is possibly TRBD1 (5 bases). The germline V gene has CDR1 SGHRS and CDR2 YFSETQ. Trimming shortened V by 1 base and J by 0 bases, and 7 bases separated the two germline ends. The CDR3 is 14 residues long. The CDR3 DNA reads TGCGCCAGCAGCTTGAGGGGCATGAACACTGAAGCTTTCTTT. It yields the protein CASSLRGMNTEAFF.

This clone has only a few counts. The CDR3 nucleotides read TGTGCCAGCAGCTTATTAGGGGACACAGATACGCAGTATTTT. Translating gives CASSLLGDTDTQYF. This sequence joins TRBV7-6 and TRBJ2-3, with D maybe TRBD1 (5 bases). This CDR3 contains 14 residues. Germline assignment: CDR1 SGHVS and CDR2 FNYEAQ. Between the trimmed V and J ends, which lost 2 bases and 2 bases, there was a span of 8 bases.

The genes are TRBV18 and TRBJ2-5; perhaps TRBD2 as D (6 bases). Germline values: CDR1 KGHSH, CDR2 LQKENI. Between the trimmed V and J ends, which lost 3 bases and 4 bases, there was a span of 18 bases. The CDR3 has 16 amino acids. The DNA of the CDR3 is TGTGCCAGCTCACCGATCGGAGGGGAAGGAGGAGAGACCCAGTACTTC. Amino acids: CASSPIGGEGGETQYF.

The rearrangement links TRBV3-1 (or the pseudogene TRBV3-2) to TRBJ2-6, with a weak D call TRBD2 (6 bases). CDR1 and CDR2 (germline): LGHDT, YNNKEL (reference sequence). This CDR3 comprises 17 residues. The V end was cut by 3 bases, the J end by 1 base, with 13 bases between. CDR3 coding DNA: TGTGCCAGCAGCCATCTGGGCGGAGGGTCTGGGGCCAACGTCCTGACTTTC. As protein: CASSHLGGGSGANVLTF.

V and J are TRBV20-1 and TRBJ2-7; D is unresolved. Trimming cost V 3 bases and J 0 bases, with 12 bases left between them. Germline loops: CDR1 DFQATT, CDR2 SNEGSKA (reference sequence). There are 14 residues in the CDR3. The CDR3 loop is CSASRAGDSYEQYF. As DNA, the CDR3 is TGCAGTGCTAGTAGGGCAGGAGACTCCTACGAGCAGTACTTC.